The following is a T cell receptor beta chain sequence with its context. Its antigen is unknown. The data were taken from a study of blood T cells in healthy people across ages. Study results and limitations: The study found TCR beta diversity correlated strongly with naive T cell percentage. Estimates based on one million T cells were treated as lower bounds.

Together with a sample-barcoded 5' primer, a J-beta primer mix was included in a second PCR lasting roughly 6 to 12 cycles. TCRdb used MiXCR to reprocess the 5' RACE reads, holding one entry per CDR3 protein. Of 950,000 to 1,200,000 distinct CDR3 sequences in the sample, approximately 38% are singletons; the top ten hold around 13%. The J segment lost 6 bases and the V segment lost 6 bases, leaving 12 bases of the junction unmatched. Germline values: CDR1 DFQATT, CDR2 SNEGSKA (reference sequence). CDR3 length: 14 amino acids. The sequenced sample consisted of blood. The sequence was collected from a young man in good health. V gene TRBV20-1 combines with J gene TRBJ1-2, with 8 bases lining up with TRBD1. CDR3 sequence: CSAPDREKYHGYTF. The CDR3 bases are TGCAGTGCCCCGGACAGGGAAAAATACCATGGCTACACCTTC.